The 17 T cell receptor beta chains presented below share a single source sample, sequenced in a study of blood T cell repertoires in COVID-19. Profiling relied on immunoSEQ multiplex PCR, and the TCRdb table lists in-frame clones only, not all of them. The profile covers around 300,000 clones, with 85% to 90% appearing a single time and 6.3% taken by the ten largest. Specimen: peripheral blood. Source of these receptors: a woman between 50 and 59 years old with COVID-19, enrolled during active disease.

This rearrangement joins TRBV29-1 to TRBJ2-7; D is possibly TRBD1 (5 bases). The CDR3 has 11 amino acids. The germline gives CDR1 SQVTM, CDR2 ANQGSEA. Trimming pared 5 bases from V and 3 bases from J, leaving 8 bases between. CDR3 bases: TGCAGCGTTTTCGACAGCTACGAGCAGTACTTC. Residues: CSVFDSYEQYF.

The chain uses TRBV7-8 and TRBJ1-2, with 7 bases identical to TRBD1. The CDR3 runs to 15 residues. CDR1 is SGHVS, CDR2 FQNEAQ, per germline. Trimming at V came to 7 bases and at J to 5 bases, leaving 13 bases not matched to a gene. The CDR3 nucleotides are TGTGCCAGCACCCCCCGGGAGGGGGCGGGGTATGGCTACACCTTC. This sequence encodes CASTPREGAGYGYTF.

The gene calls are TRBV18 and TRBJ2-5; a weak D match, TRBD2 (6 bases). Germline-derived CDR1 and CDR2 are KGHSH and LQKENI. With 4 bases removed from V and 2 bases from J, the gap between germline ends came to 14 bases. The CDR3 runs to 15 residues. The CDR3 here is CASSREVGGQETQYF. In DNA, the CDR3 is TGTGCCAGCTCACGAGAAGTCGGGGGACAAGAGACCCAGTACTTC.

The chain employs TRBV12-3 or TRBV12-4 and TRBJ2-5; no reliable D call. This CDR3 contains 11 residues. Trimming stripped 4 bases from V and 3 bases from J, with 3 bases between. CDR3 coding DNA: TGTGCCAGCAGTTATAAAGAGACCCAGTACTTC. Its translation is CASSYKETQYF.

CDR3 in amino acids: CASSVVGPHNEQFF. CDR3 in DNA: TGTGCCAGCAGCGTAGTGGGCCCACACAATGAGCAGTTCTTC. The genes are TRBV9 and TRBJ2-1; D unclear. Deletions cut 0 bases from V and 5 bases from J, with 9 bases between. The CDR3 contains 14 residues. Germline V gives CDR1 SGDLS, CDR2 YYNGEE.

The rearrangement links TRBV6-1 to TRBJ2-5; possibly TRBD2 for D (5 bases). CDR3 length equals 15 residues. V lost 2 bases to trimming and J lost 5 bases, with 15 bases between them. Per germline, CDR1 MNHNS and CDR2 SASEGT. The CDR3: CASSETRAGWETQYF. The DNA for the CDR3 is TGTGCCAGCAGTGAAACAAGGGCGGGTTGGGAGACCCAGTACTTC.

The V and J genes are TRBV7-3 and TRBJ2-2; 7 nucleotides align to TRBD1. V shed 0 bases, J shed 7 bases, and the junction held 11 bases outside the gene matches. The CDR3 has 17 residues. Germline loops: CDR1 SGHTA, CDR2 FQGTGA. The CDR3 loop is CASSLTLRGGIGGELFF. The DNA of the CDR3 is TGTGCCAGCAGCTTAACCCTTCGAGGGGGCATAGGCGGGGAGCTGTTTTTT.

The chain couples TRBV14 to TRBJ2-5; 11 bases line up with TRBD2. In germline, CDR1 is SGHDN, CDR2 FVKESK. The CDR3 loop spans 16 amino acids. The trim removed 5 bases at V and 5 bases at J, leaving 10 bases unmatched. This CDR3 reads CASSSTSGGMLETQYF. The DNA for the CDR3 is TGTGCCAGCAGCTCAACTAGCGGGGGAATGTTGGAGACCCAGTACTTC.

DNA for the CDR3: TGCGCCAGCAGTGATGCTAGGGGGGGGCTAGACACTGAAGCTTTCTTT. Translation: CASSDARGGLDTEAFF. The rearrangement joins TRBV10-1 to TRBJ1-1, with D possibly TRBD1 on 6 matching bases. Trimming shortened V by 3 bases and J by 3 bases, and 17 bases separated the two germline ends. The CDR3 loop spans 16 amino acids. Looked up from germline, CDR1 is WNHNN and CDR2 is SYGVQD (reference sequence).

This chain links TRBV3-1 (or the pseudogene TRBV3-2) with TRBJ2-7; a weak D match, TRBD2 (7 bases). Trimming took 0 bases from V and 0 from J, leaving 9 bases between them. The length of the CDR3 is 15 residues. Germline V gene data show CDR1 as LGHDT and CDR2 as YNNKEL (reference sequence). CDR3 DNA sequence: TGTGCCAGCAGCCAAGATGCGGGGGCCTCCTACGAGCAGTACTTC. Protein sequence: CASSQDAGASYEQYF.

V gene TRBV9 combines with J gene TRBJ1-2; a possible D gene is TRBD1 (6 bases). The CDR3 loop spans 15 amino acids. V dropped 3 bases and J dropped 8 bases, with 20 bases sitting between them. The germline V gene has CDR1 SGDLS and CDR2 YYNGEE. Here the CDR3 reads CASSGNGRGYSGYTF. The DNA of the CDR3 is TGTGCCAGCAGCGGCAACGGCAGGGGATACAGCGGCTACACCTTC.

This sequence joins TRBV6-2 or TRBV6-3 and TRBJ1-1; unclear D gene. This CDR3 contains 16 residues. V was clipped by 2 bases and J by 0 bases, with 13 bases between them. CDR1 is MNHEY, CDR2 SVGEGT, per germline. The CDR3 reads CASSYPETVLNTEAFF. CDR3 DNA sequence: TGTGCCAGCAGTTACCCCGAAACGGTACTGAACACTGAAGCTTTCTTT.

The V gene is TRBV5-6, the J gene TRBJ2-1; 8 nucleotides align to TRBD1. Germline V gene data show CDR1 as SGHDT and CDR2 as YYEEEE. CDR3 length equals 14 residues. Trimming removed 4 bases from V and 4 bases from J; junction bases left unmatched: 4. Here the CDR3 reads CASSPGTGYNEQFF. DNA of the CDR3: TGTGCCAGCAGCCCGGGGACAGGATACAATGAGCAGTTCTTC.

The genes are TRBV7-9 and TRBJ1-5, with D possibly matching TRBD1 (5 bases). Germline V gene sequence: CDR1 SEHNR, CDR2 FQNEAQ (reference sequence). Trimming pared 5 bases from V and 5 bases from J, leaving 10 bases between. The CDR3 covers 13 residues. The CDR3 nucleotides read TGTGCCAGCAGCCCAAAAGGGGATCAGCCCCAGCATTTT. This encodes CASSPKGDQPQHF.

The chain recombines TRBV14 with TRBJ1-1; unclear D gene. This CDR3 region has 15 residues. CDR1 is SGHDN and CDR2 is FVKESK in the germline V gene. The V gene lost 4 bases and the J gene lost 6 bases, with 18 bases spanning the gap. For the CDR3, the DNA is TGTGCCAGCAGCCCTTGGGGTGGGAGAGGCGCTGAAGCTTTCTTT. The encoded protein is CASSPWGGRGAEAFF.

V is TRBV3-1 (or the pseudogene TRBV3-2) and J is TRBJ1-2; no clear D gene. Germline lookup yields CDR1 LGHDT and CDR2 YNNKEL (reference sequence). Trimming took 1 base from V and 4 from J, leaving 16 bases between them. The CDR3 has 16 amino acids. The CDR3 DNA is TGTGCCAGCAGCCAAGGGTTCGCCGGACTGGGCTATGGCTACACCTTC. Encoded protein: CASSQGFAGLGYGYTF.

The V gene is TRBV30, the J gene TRBJ2-3; TRBD2 matches 14 bases. Germline CDR1 and CDR2: GTSNPN and SVGIG (reference sequence). Germline trimming cut 4 bases from V and 4 bases from J; bases unmatched to any gene: 7. The CDR3 is 16 residues long. DNA of the CDR3: TGTGCCTGGAAGAGGACTAGCGGGAGGATCGCAGATACGCAGTATTTT. Amino acids: CAWKRTSGRIADTQYF.